This TCR beta chain emerged from a study of blood T cell repertoires in COVID-19. Study details: Acute-phase and convalescent COVID-19 samples originated in the United States, Italy and Spain.

Recruitment covered about two dozen US areas and drew participants whose ages spanned roughly 18 to 90 years. Membership in each cohort depended on participant-reported clinical history. As processed by the authors: By means of reference gene primer amplification, nucleated cell counts were estimated. Some clones are missing from TCRdb's copy, which holds only in-frame ones; the method was immunoSEQ multiplex PCR. V, J and clone size are taken as reported in that table, and D and trimming were inferred from the DNA itself. The table has around 230,000 clones, roughly 91% seen once. Germline loops: CDR1 SGHNT, CDR2 YYREEE (reference sequence). The V and J ends lost 4 bases and 2 bases, in that order; junction bases with no gene match: 5. CDR3 size: 15 residues.

Sequenced: PBMCs or T cells enriched from blood (not recorded which). The chain has TRBV5-4 and TRBJ2-1; TRBD1 matches at 8 bases. This clonotype was obtained from a woman aged 30 to 39 with acute COVID-19. The CDR3 reads CASSQGARTYNEQFF. The DNA of the CDR3 is TGTGCCAGCAGCCAGGGGGCCCGAACCTACAATGAGCAGTTCTTC.